Given below is one T cell receptor (beta chain) in context. Its matching antigen is unknown. V was clipped by 4 bases and J by 4 bases; unmatched bases: 8. The CDR3 contains 15 residues. CDR1 SEHNR and CDR2 FQNEAQ come from the germline V gene (reference sequence). Produced via immunoSEQ multiplex PCR; TCRdb's table is partial and in-frame only. The repertoire holds 650,000 to 700,000 clones, with 90% as singletons. Donors were Caucasian adults residing in Nashville, Tennessee, USA. The entry originates in a study of shared clonotypes between healthy human individuals. Study-wide results and limits: Non-shared clonotypes had lower generation probabilities than clonotypes shared by all four sorted-subset donors. The study sampled only blood, and tissue repertoires likely differ.

The source material was memory CD8+ T cells from PBMCs. This sample's subset: CD45RO+ cells pooled with CCR7-negative TemRA cells. The sequence was collected from a man aged 18 to 29 in good health. Some clones in this sample may be carry-over from other donors' samples. The chain joins TRBV7-9 to TRBJ2-3, with 7 bases matching TRBD2. CDR3 in amino acids: CASSSRLASADTQYF. In DNA, the CDR3 is TGTGCCAGCAGCTCCCGACTAGCTTCCGCAGATACGCAGTATTTT.